This T cell receptor (beta chain) was retrieved from a study of blood T cells in healthy people across ages. Points from the study as a whole: TCR beta diversity was tightly associated with the proportion of naive T cells. When set beside aged donors, long-lived donors presented more naive CD4+ cells and higher diversity. Significant beta diversity loss was already apparent by age approximately 40, declining roughly linearly. Calculation of diversity from one million T cells yielded estimates considered to be underestimates.

The germline V gene encodes CDR1 MNHEY and CDR2 SVGAGI. The length of the CDR3 is 15 residues. Through a sample-barcoded 5' primer and a J-beta primer mix, a second PCR was run for about 6 to 11 cycles. TCRdb independently ran MiXCR on the 5' RACE reads; one entry per CDR3 protein. Here the sample spans about 1.7 million distinct CDR3 sequences, roughly 27% being singletons. Turning to this clonotype: Its specificity is unknown. This may arise from a read error, as a much more abundant clone is one base away.

Sequenced input: blood. This chain uses TRBV6-5 with TRBJ2-7, with 7 bases aligning to TRBD1. The sequence was obtained from a young woman in good health. The CDR3 loop reads CTSSYSRDRAYEQYF. CDR3 coding DNA: TGTACCAGCAGTTACTCCCGGGACAGAGCCTACGAGCAGTACTTC.